This T cell receptor (beta chain) was profiled in a study of OX40 agonist ivuxolimab in advanced cancers. Study at large: Patients received ivuxolimab, an intravenous treatment, every 2 weeks at 0.01 to 10 mg/kg. Dose-escalation patients were diagnosed with hepatocellular carcinoma, melanoma, renal cell cancer or head and neck cancer. Aged about 20 to 80 with a mean of roughly 63 years, they were approximately 79% male.

Whole-study results and caveats: Researchers did not determine the expanded peripheral T cells' antigen specificity.

In regard to this clone: Its antigen is as yet unknown.

Germline V gene sequence: CDR1 MGHRA, CDR2 YSYEKL. V was pared by 0 bases and J by 8 bases, with 17 bases between. The CDR3 extends over 16 amino acids. Profiling relied on immunoSEQ multiplex PCR, and the TCRdb table lists in-frame clones only, not all of them. Of 60,000 to 65,000 clones listed, nearly 90% were seen once; the top ten hold around 13%. The TCR was taken from an adult with an advanced solid tumor such as melanoma, head and neck, liver or kidney cancer. This chain links TRBV4-1 with TRBJ2-1; D possibly corresponds to TRBD2 (7 bases). Sequenced material: CD4+ or CD8+ T cells sorted from blood, taken in a trial of the OX40 agonist ivuxolimab. The CDR3, as DNA: TGCGCCAGCAGCCAAGATATGGCGGGGGCCAGCGATGAGCAGTTCTTC. Encoded protein: CASSQDMAGASDEQFF.